This TCR beta chain was documented in a study of blood T cell repertoires in COVID-19. Study-level information: Researchers got acute and convalescent COVID-19 samples from the United States, Italy and Spain. From T cells, B-cell-depleted T cells, or PBMCs came the material, which was cDNA or gDNA.

The germline CDR1 and CDR2 sequences are SNHLY and FYNNEI. V lost 8 bases and J 1 base, leaving 15 bases between the germline ends. The CDR3 length is 15 residues. In the authors' workflow: From reference gene primer amplification, estimates of nucleated cell counts were derived. Clones were read by immunoSEQ multiplex PCR, and TCRdb kept only the in-frame ones, dropping some. V and J calls and clone size are copied from that table; D and trimming were computed from the DNA. The data contain approximately 85,000 clones, about 92% of them singletons. This TCR came from a woman aged 60 to 75 with active COVID-19. Sequenced sample: peripheral blood. V and J are TRBV2 and TRBJ1-5, with TRBD1 as a possible D gene (5 bases). This CDR3 is CASGGTSISNQPQHF. In DNA, the CDR3 is TGTGCCAGCGGGGGGACCTCCATAAGCAATCAGCCCCAGCATTTT.